The entry below describes one TCR beta chain. The table came from immunoSEQ multiplex PCR; TCRdb's copy has only in-frame clones and leaves some out. The sample gives 2,100,000 or so clones, roughly 95% of which show up once; roughly 0.13% is in the top ten. These data are taken from a study of shared clonotypes between healthy human individuals. Study details: Donors had three CD4 naive, three CD4 memory, two CD8 naive and one CD8 memory plate apiece.

Trimming cost V 4 bases and J 3 bases; bases outside gene matches: 6. The CDR3 sequence is 13 residues long. Germline V CDR1 and CDR2: SQVTM, ANQGSEA. The material sequenced was naive CD4+ T cells sorted from blood. The subset is: CD45RA+ positively selected. The sequence was collected from a man younger than 35 in good health. V usage is TRBV29-1 and J usage is TRBJ2-7, with TRBD1 matching over 7 bases. The CDR3 coding sequence is TGCAGCGTTGCGGGACGACAGGGCTACGAGCAGTACTTC. As protein: CSVAGRQGYEQYF.